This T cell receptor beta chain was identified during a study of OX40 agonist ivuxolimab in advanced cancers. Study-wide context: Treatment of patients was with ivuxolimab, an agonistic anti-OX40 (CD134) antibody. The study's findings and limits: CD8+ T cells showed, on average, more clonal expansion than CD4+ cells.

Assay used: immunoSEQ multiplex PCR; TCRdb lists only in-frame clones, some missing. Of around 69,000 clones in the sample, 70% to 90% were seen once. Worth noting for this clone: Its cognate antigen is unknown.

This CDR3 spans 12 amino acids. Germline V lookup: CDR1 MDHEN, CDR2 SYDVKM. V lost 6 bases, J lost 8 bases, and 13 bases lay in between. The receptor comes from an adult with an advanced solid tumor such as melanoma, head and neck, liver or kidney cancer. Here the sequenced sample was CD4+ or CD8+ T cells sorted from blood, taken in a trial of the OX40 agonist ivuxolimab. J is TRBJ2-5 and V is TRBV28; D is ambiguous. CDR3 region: CASSPSRSTQYF. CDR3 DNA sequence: TGTGCCAGCAGCCCAAGCCGGTCCACCCAGTACTTC.